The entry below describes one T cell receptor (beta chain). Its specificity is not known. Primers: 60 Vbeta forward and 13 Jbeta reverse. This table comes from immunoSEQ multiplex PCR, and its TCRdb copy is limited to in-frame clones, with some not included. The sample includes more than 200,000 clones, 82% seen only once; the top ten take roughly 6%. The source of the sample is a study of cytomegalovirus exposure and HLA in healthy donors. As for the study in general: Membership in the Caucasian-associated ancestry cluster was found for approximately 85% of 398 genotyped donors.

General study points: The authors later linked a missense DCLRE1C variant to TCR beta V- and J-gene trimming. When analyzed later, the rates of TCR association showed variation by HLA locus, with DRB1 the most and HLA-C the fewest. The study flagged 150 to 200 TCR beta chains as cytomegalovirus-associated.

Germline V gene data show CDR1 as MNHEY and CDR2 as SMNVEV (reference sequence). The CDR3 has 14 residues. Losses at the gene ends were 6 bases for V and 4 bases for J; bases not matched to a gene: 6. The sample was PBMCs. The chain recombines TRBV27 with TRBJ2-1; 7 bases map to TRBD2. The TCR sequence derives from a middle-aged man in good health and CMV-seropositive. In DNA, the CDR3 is TGTGCCAGCAGCAAGCGGGAAGAATACAATGAGCAGTTCTTC. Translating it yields CASSKREEYNEQFF.